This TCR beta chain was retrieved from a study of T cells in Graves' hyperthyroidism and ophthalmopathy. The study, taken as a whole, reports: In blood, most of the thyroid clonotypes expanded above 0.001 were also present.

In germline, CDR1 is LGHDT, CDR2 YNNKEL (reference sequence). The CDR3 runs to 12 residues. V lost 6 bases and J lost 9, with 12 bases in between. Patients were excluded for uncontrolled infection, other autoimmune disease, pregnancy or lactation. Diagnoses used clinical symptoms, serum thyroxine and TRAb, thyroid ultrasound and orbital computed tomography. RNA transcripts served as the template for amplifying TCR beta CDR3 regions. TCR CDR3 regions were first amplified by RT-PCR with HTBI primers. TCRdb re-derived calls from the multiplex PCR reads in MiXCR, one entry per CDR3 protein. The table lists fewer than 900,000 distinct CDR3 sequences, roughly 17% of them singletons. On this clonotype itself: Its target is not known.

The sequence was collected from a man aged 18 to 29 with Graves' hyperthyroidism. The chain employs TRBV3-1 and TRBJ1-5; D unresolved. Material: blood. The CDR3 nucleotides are TGTGCCAGCAGAATAGGGAATGGGCCCCAGCATTTT. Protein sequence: CASRIGNGPQHF.